The 2 T cell receptor beta chains given below trace back to one sample, sequenced in a study of cytomegalovirus exposure and HLA in healthy donors. PCR involved 60 Vbeta and 13 Jbeta primers. TCRdb's copy holds only in-frame clones and misses some; the assay was immunoSEQ multiplex PCR. In the table there are about 93,000 clones, 82% of which are singletons. The sample consisted of PBMCs. Receptors originate from a man aged 50 to 60 in good health and CMV-seronegative.

The J gene is TRBJ2-4, the V gene TRBV6-4; the D gene is possibly TRBD2 (6 bases). Germline CDR1 is MRHNA and CDR2 is SNTAGT. The CDR3 extends over 15 amino acids. Between the trimmed V and J ends, which lost 4 bases and 1 base, there was a span of 11 bases. CDR3: CASSVIREAKNIQYF. CDR3 bases: TGTGCCAGCAGTGTAATCCGGGAGGCCAAAAACATTCAGTACTTC.

This clone showed up just a few times. This chain uses TRBV28 with TRBJ1-5, with D maybe TRBD1 (5 bases). CDR1 is MDHEN and CDR2 is SYDVKM in the germline V gene. The ends were cut back, 2 bases at V and 3 bases at J, with 11 bases in the middle. The CDR3 has 15 residues. CDR3 sequence reads: CASSLTGTPNQPQHF. DNA of the CDR3: TGTGCCAGCAGTTTAACCGGGACTCCCAATCAGCCCCAGCATTTT.